This T cell receptor (beta chain) was captured in a study of T-cell reconstitution after alpha-beta-depleted transplantation in children. There are a few counts of this clonotype. TCRbeta library preparation incorporated unique molecular identifiers. One entry per CDR3 protein, called by TCRdb with MiXCR from the PCR reads. The sample lists some 550,000 distinct CDR3 sequences, around 18% occurring once. CDR1 MNHEY and CDR2 SMNVEV come from the germline V gene (reference sequence). Unmatched junction bases numbered 8, after V lost 5 bases and J lost 6 bases. This CDR3 spans 14 amino acids. The chain carries TRBV27 and TRBJ2-7; 9 bases agree with TRBD1. Sequenced here: PBMCs from the stem cell graft donor, sampled from the stem cell graft. The receptor's source is a human donor who donated a stem cell graft to a child with acute lymphoblastic leukemia. This CDR3 is CASSLSGQGAEQYF. As DNA, the CDR3 is TGTGCCAGCAGTCTCTCGGGACAGGGAGCCGAGCAGTACTTC.